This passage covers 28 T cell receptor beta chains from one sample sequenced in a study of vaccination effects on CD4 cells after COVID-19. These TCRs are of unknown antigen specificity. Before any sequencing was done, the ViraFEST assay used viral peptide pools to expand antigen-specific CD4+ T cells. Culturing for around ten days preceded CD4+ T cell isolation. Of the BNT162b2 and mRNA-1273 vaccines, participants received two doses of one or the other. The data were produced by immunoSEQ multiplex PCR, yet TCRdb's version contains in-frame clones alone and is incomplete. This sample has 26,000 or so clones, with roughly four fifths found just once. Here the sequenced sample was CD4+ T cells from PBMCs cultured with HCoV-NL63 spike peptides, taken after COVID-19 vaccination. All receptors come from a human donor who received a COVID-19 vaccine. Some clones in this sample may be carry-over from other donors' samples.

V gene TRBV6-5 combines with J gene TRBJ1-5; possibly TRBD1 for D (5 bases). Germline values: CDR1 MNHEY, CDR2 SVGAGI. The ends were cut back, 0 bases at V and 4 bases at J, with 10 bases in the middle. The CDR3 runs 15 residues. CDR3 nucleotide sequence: TGTGCCAGCAGTTACTCTATGGGGGTTAATCAGCCCCAGCATTTT. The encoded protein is CASSYSMGVNQPQHF.

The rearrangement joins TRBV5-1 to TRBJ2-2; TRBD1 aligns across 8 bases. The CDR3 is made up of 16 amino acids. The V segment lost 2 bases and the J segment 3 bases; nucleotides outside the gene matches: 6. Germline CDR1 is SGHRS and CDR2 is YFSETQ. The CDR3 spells CASSFSGQGDTGELFF. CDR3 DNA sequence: TGCGCCAGCAGCTTTTCAGGACAGGGCGACACCGGGGAGCTGTTTTTT.

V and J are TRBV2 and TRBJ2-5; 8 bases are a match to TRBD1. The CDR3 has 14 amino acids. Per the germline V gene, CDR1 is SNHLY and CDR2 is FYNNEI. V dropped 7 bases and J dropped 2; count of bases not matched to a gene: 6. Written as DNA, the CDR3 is TGTGCCAGCACCAGGACAGGGCTGCAAGAGACCCAGTACTTC. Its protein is CASTRTGLQETQYF.

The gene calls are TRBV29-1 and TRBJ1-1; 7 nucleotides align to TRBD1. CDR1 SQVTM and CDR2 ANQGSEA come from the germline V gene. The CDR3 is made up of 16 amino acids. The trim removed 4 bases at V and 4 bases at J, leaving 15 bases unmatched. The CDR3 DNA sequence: TGCAGCGTTGCCCTTAGGGGGCGAAGAGGGAGCACTGAAGCTTTCTTT. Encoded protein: CSVALRGRRGSTEAFF.

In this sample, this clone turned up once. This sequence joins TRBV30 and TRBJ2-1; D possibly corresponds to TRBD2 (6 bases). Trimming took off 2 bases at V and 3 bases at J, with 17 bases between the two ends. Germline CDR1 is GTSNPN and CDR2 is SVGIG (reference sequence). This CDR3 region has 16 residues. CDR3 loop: CAWSKSGLSYYNEQFF. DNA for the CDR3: TGTGCCTGGAGTAAGAGCGGGCTCTCCTACTACAATGAGCAGTTCTTC. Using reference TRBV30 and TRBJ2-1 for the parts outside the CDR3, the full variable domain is SQTIHQWPATLVQPVGSPLSLECTVEGTSNPNLYWYRQAAGRGLQLLFYSVGIGQISSEVPQNLSASRPQDRQFILSSKKLLLSDSGFYLCAWSKSGLSYYNEQFFGPGTRLTVL.

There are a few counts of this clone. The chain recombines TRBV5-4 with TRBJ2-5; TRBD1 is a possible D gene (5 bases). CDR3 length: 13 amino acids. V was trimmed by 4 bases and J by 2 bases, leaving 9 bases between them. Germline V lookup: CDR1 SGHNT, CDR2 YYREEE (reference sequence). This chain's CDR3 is CASSTTEQETQYF. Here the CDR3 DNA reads TGTGCCAGCAGCACGACAGAGCAAGAGACCCAGTACTTC.

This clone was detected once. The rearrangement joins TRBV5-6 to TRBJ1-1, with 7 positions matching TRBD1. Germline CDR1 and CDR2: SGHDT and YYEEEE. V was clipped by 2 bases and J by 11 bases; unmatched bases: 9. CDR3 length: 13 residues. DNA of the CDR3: TGTGCCAGCAGCTTATCACCGGGACAGAGGGCTTTCTTT. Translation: CASSLSPGQRAFF.

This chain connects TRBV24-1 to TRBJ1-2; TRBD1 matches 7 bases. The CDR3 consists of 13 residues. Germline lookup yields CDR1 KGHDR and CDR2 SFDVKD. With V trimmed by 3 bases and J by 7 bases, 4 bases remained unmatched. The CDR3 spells CATSDPGTAGYTF. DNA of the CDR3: TGTGCCACCAGTGATCCTGGGACAGCTGGCTACACCTTC.

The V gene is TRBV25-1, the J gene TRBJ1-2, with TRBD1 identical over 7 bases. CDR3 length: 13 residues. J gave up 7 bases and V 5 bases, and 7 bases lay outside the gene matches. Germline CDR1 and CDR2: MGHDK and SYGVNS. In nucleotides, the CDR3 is TGTGCCAGCAGTCCGGCAGGGGGTAGTGGCTACACCTTC. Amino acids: CASSPAGGSGYTF.

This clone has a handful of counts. For the CDR3, the DNA is TGCGCCAGCAGCTTGACCGGGGGCTCAAATTCACCCCTCCACTTT. Protein product: CASSLTGGSNSPLHF. The rearrangement uses TRBV5-1 and TRBJ1-6; tentatively, D is TRBD1 (6 bases). Germline CDR1 and CDR2: SGHRS and YFSETQ. V lost 1 base, J lost 7 bases, and 12 bases lay in between. This CDR3 has 15 amino acids.

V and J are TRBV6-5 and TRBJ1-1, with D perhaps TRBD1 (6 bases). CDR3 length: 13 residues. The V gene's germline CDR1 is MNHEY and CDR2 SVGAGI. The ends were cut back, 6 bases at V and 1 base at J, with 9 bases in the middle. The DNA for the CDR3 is TGTGCCAGCAGGGGGGGGCAGAACACTGAAGCTTTCTTT. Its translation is CASRGGQNTEAFF.

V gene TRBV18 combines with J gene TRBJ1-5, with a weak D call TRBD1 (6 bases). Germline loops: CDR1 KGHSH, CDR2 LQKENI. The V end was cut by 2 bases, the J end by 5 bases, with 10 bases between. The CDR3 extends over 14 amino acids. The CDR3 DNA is TGTGCCAGCTCACCAGGTTCAGGGGATCAGCCCCAGCATTTT. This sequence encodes CASSPGSGDQPQHF.

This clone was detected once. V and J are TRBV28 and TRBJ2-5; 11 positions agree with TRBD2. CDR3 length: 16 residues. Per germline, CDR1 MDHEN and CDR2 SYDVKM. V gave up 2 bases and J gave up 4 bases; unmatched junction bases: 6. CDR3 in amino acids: CASSLRGLAGGETQYF. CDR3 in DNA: TGTGCCAGCAGTTTAAGAGGACTAGCGGGTGGAGAGACCCAGTACTTC.

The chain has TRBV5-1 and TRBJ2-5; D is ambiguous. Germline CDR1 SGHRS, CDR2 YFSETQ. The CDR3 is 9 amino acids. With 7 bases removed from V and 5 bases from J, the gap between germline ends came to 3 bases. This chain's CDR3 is CASLETQYF. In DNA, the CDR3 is TGCGCCAGCCTGGAGACCCAGTACTTC.

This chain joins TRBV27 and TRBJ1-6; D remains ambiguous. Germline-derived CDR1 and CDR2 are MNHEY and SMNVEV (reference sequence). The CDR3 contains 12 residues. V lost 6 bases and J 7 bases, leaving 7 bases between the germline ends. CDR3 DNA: TGTGCCAGCAGAAAACTAAATTCACCCCTCCACTTT. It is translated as CASRKLNSPLHF.

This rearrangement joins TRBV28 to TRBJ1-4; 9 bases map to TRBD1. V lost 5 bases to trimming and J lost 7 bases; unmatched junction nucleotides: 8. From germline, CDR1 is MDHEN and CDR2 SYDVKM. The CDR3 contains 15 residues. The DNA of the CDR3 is TGTGCCAGCAGTCCAATCGGGACAGGGAGTGAAAAACTGTTTTTT. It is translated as CASSPIGTGSEKLFF.

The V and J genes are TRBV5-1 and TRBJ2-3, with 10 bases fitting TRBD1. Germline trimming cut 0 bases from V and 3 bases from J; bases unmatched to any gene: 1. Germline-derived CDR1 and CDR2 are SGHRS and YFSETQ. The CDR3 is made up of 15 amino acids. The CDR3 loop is CASSLEGQGTDTQYF. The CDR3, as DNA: TGCGCCAGCAGCTTGGAGGGACAGGGGACAGATACGCAGTATTTT.

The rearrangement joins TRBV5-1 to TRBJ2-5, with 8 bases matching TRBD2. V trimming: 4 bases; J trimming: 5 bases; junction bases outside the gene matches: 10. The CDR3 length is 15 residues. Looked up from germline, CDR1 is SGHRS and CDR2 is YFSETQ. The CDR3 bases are TGCGCCAGCAGCCTCCCCGGGGGGGGCAGGGAGACCCAGTACTTC. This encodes CASSLPGGGRETQYF.

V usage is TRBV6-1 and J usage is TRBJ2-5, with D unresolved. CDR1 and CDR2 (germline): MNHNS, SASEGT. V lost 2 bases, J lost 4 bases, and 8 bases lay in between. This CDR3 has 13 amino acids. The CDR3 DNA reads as TGTGCCAGCAGTGAAAGGTACGGAGAGACCCAGTACTTC. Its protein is CASSERYGETQYF.

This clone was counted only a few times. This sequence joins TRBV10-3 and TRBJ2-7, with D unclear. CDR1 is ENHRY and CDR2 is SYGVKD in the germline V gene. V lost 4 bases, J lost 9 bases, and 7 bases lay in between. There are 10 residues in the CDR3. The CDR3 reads CAISGCGQYV. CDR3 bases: TGTGCCATCAGTGGGTGCGGGCAGTACGTC.

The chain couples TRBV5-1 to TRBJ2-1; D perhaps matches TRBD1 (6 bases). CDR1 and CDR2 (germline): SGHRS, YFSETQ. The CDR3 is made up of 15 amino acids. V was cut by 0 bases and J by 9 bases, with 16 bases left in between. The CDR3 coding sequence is TGCGCCAGCAGCTTGGAATATAGGGGGAACGTTGAGCAGTTCTTC. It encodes CASSLEYRGNVEQFF.

The CDR3 nucleotides are TGTGCCACCAGTGATTTGGGCGACACAGATACGCAGTATTTT. It encodes CATSDLGDTDTQYF. The rearrangement uses TRBV24-1 and TRBJ2-3; D unresolved. The CDR3 is 14 residues long. V lost 0 bases to trimming and J lost 2 bases, with 5 bases between them. Germline V gives CDR1 KGHDR, CDR2 SFDVKD.

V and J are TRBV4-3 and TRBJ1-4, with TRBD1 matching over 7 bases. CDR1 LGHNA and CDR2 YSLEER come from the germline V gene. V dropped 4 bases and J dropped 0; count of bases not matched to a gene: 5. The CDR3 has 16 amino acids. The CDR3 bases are TGCGCCAGCAGCCCCGGGACAGTCGCAACTAATGAAAAACTGTTTTTT. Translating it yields CASSPGTVATNEKLFF.

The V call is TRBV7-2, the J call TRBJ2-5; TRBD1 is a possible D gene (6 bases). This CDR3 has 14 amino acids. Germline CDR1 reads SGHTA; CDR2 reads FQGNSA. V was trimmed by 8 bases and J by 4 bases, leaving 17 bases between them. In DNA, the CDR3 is TGTGCCAGCTCGATGTGGGGGCGCGGAGAGACCCAGTACTTC. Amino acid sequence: CASSMWGRGETQYF.

CDR3 DNA sequence: TGTGCCAGCAGCAGCTCAGCCTCTGGGACTGAAGCTTTCTTT. Encoded protein: CASSSSASGTEAFF. The chain is built from TRBV2 and TRBJ1-1, with no clear D. V lost 6 bases and J 5 bases, leaving 16 bases between the germline ends. Germline CDR1 SNHLY, CDR2 FYNNEI. The CDR3 totals 14 residues.

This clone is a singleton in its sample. The CDR3 region is CASRRGEETEAFF. CDR3 sequence (DNA): TGCGCCAGCAGACGAGGGGAAGAAACTGAAGCTTTCTTT. V and J are TRBV5-1 and TRBJ1-1, with D perhaps matching TRBD1 (5 bases). This CDR3 region has 13 residues. The V end lost 5 bases, the J end lost 5 bases, and 13 bases lay between the germline ends. From germline, CDR1 is SGHRS and CDR2 YFSETQ.

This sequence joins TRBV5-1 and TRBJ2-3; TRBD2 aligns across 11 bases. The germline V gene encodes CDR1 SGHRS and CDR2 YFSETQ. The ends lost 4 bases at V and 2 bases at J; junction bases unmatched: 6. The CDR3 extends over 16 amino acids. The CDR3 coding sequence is TGCGCCAGCAGCCGGCAACTAGCGGGGGTCACAGATACGCAGTATTTT. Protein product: CASSRQLAGVTDTQYF.

The CDR3 reads CASSVLGDRNNEQFF. CDR3 DNA: TGTGCCAGCAGCGTATTAGGCGACAGAAACAATGAGCAGTTCTTC. J is TRBJ2-1 and V is TRBV9; D possibly corresponds to TRBD1 (5 bases). Germline assignment: CDR1 SGDLS and CDR2 YYNGEE. The V gene lost 1 base and the J gene lost 5 bases, with 13 bases spanning the gap. The CDR3 has 15 residues.